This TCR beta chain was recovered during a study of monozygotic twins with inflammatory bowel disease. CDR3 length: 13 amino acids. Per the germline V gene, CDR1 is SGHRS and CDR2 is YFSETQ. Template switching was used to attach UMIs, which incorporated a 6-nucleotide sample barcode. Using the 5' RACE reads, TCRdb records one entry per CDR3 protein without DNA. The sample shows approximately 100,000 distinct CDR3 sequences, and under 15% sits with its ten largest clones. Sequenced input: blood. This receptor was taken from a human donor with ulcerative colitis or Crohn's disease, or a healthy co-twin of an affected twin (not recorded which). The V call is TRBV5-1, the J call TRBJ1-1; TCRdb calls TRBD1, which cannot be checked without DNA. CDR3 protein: CASSLASGIEAFF.